This T cell receptor (beta chain) appears in the sequencing data of a study of CD8 T cells in Susac syndrome. The RNA input was about 0.45 to 1 ug, and it was reverse transcribed with random hexamers. The immunoSEQ assay covered 54 Vbeta and 13 Jbeta segments for CDR3. TCRdb reprocessed the immunoSEQ multiplex PCR reads with MiXCR, giving one entry per CDR3 protein. The repertoire has nearly 200,000 distinct CDR3 sequences, about 95% of them found once; the top ten carry just under 0.095%. Sequencing of TCR beta, carried out with a high-throughput approach, was applied to CD8+ and CD4+ T cells from the blood. The CD8+ and CD4+ T cells were isolated magnetically using a negative isolation approach, whereas the TEMRA cells were enriched by FACS. This clonotype was detected once. This TCR derives from a human donor with multiple sclerosis. The sample was CD4+ T cells from PBMCs.

CDR3 in amino acids: CAWSVIGQGGSYEQYF. Here the CDR3 DNA reads TGTGCCTGGAGTGTAATTGGACAGGGGGGGTCCTACGAGCAGTACTTC. J is TRBJ2-7 and V is TRBV30; 10 bases fit TRBD1. Germline values: CDR1 GTSNPN, CDR2 SVGIG (reference sequence). This CDR3 has 16 residues. Trimming removed 0 bases from V and 1 base from J; junction bases left unmatched: 6.